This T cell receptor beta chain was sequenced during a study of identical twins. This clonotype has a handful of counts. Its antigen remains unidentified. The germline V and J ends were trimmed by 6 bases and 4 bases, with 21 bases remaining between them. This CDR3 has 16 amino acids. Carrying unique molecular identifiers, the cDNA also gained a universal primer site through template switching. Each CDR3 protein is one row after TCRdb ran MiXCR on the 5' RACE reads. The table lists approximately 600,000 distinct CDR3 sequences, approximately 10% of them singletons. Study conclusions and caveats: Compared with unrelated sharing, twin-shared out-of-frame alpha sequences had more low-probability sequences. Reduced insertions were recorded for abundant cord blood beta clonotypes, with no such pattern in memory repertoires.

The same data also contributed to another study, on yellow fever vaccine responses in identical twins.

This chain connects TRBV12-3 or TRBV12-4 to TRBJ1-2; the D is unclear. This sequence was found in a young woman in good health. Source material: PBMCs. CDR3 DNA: TGTGCCAGCAGCCCCATGATCATCACAGTGAGCTATGGCTACACCTTC. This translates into CASSPMIITVSYGYTF.